These 2 T cell receptor beta chains were all obtained from the same sample, sequenced in a study of blood T cell repertoires in COVID-19. Sequencing was performed with immunoSEQ multiplex PCR; in TCRdb, only in-frame clones are kept and a portion is missing. The sample lists approximately 240,000 clones, around 82% occurring once. Input material: peripheral blood. The receptors were gathered from an elderly woman with active or convalescent COVID-19.

The chain couples TRBV3-1 (or the pseudogene TRBV3-2) to TRBJ1-4; D not certain. The germline gives CDR1 LGHDT, CDR2 YNNKEL (reference sequence). V lost 4 bases, J lost 0 bases, and 12 bases lay in between. This CDR3 spans 16 amino acids. CDR3 loop: CASSPMADSTNEKLFF. The CDR3 DNA reads as TGTGCCAGCAGCCCGATGGCGGACTCAACTAATGAAAAACTGTTTTTT.

The chain recombines TRBV18 with TRBJ2-7, with 7 bases identical to TRBD1. Losses at the gene ends were 6 bases for V and 5 bases for J; bases not matched to a gene: 4. The CDR3 extends over 12 amino acids. The germline V gene encodes CDR1 KGHSH and CDR2 LQKENI. The CDR3 region is CASSLGTDEQYF. Here the CDR3 DNA reads TGTGCCAGCTCTCTCGGGACAGACGAGCAGTACTTC.